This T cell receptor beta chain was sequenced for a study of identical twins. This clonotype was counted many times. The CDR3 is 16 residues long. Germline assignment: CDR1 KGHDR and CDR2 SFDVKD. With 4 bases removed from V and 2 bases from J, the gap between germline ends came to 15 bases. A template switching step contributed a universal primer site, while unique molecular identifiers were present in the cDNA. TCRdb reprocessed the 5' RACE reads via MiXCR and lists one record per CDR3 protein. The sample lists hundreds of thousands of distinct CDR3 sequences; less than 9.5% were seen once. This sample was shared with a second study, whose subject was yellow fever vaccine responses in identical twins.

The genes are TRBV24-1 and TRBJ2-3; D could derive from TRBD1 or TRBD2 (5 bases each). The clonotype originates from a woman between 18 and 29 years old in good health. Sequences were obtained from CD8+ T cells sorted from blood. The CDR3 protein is CATSDLYGDLTDTQYF. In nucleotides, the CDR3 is TGTGCCACCAGTGACCTGTACGGGGACCTCACAGATACGCAGTATTTT.